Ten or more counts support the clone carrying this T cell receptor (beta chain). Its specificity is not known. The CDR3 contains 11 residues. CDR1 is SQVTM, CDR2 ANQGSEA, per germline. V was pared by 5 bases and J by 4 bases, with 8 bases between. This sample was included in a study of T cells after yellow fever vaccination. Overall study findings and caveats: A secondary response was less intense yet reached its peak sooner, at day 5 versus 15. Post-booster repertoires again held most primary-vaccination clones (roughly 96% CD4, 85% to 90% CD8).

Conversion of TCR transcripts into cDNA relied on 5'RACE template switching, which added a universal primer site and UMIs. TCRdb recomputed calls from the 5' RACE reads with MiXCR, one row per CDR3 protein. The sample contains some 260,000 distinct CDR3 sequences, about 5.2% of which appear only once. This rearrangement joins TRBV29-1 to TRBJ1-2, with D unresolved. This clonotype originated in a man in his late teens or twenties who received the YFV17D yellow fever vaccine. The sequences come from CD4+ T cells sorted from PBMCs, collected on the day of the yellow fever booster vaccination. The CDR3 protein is CSVSDGYGYTF. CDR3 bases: TGCAGCGTTTCGGACGGCTATGGCTACACCTTC.